A selection of T cell receptor beta chains follows, all from one sample in a study of blood T cell repertoires in COVID-19. Measured with immunoSEQ multiplex PCR; TCRdb has only the in-frame clones, and not every one. The profile shows tens of thousands of clones, about 81% of them singletons. What was sequenced was peripheral blood. The receptors derive from a man aged 60 to 75 with COVID-19, enrolled during active disease. Each CDR3 is given without its conserved first and last residue. A D gene is named only where the DNA matches it firmly.

>-|TRBV6-6|TRBJ1-2
ASTDSTYYGYT
>-|TRBV7-3|TRBJ2-1
ASSLSGGSVEQF
>-|TRBV5-1|TRBJ1-6
ASSFDGLNSPLH
>TRBD2|TRBV27|TRBJ2-1
ASSPARSGSSNEQF
>-|TRBV3-1/TRBV3-2|TRBJ2-3
ASSQPGHTYTDTQY
>TRBD2|TRBV19|TRBJ2-3
ASSPRLAGATDTQY
>TRBD1|TRBV5-1|TRBJ2-5
ASSSFGTGETQY
>-|TRBV13|TRBJ1-4
ASSLGLEKLF
>-|TRBV6-5|TRBJ1-1
ASSYQGMNTEAF
>TRBD2|TRBV9|TRBJ2-2
ASSSGAGTAGELF